What follows are 19 T cell receptor beta chains derived from one specimen sequenced in a study of OX40 agonist ivuxolimab in advanced cancers. Profiled with immunoSEQ multiplex PCR; TCRdb holds only in-frame clones, not every one. Of roughly 26,000 clones listed, around nine tenths are singletons. Material: CD4+ or CD8+ T cells sorted from blood, obtained in a trial of the OX40 agonist ivuxolimab. All receptors come from an adult with an advanced solid tumor such as melanoma, head and neck, liver or kidney cancer.

V gene TRBV6-1 combines with J gene TRBJ1-1; the D is unclear. This CDR3 spans 11 amino acids. V was trimmed by 10 bases and J by 9 bases, leaving 15 bases between them. Per germline, CDR1 MNHNS and CDR2 SASEGT. Here the CDR3 DNA reads TGTGCCATCCCCACCACCGTGAAAGCTTTCTTT. Encoded protein: CAIPTTVKAFF.

The chain recombines TRBV7-2 with TRBJ1-1; TRBD1 matches at 7 bases. V lost 4 bases and J lost 6; bases outside the gene matches: 2. The CDR3 is 12 residues long. Germline V gives CDR1 SGHTA, CDR2 FQGNSA. CDR3 sequence reads: CASSSQGAEAFF. CDR3 nucleotides: TGTGCCAGCAGCTCCCAGGGGGCTGAAGCTTTCTTT. The whole variable domain, remainder taken from reference TRBV7-2 and TRBJ1-1, is GAGVSQSPSNKVTEKGKDVELRCDPISGHTALYWYRQSLGQGLEFLIYFQGNSAPDKSGLPSDRFSAERTGGSVSTLTIQRTQQEDSAVYLCASSSQGAEAFFGQGTRLTVV.

The chain is built from TRBV30 and TRBJ2-1; no firm D call. V shed 2 bases and J shed 4 bases, with 6 bases lying between them. Germline lookup yields CDR1 GTSNPN and CDR2 SVGIG (reference sequence). The CDR3 consists of 12 residues. For the CDR3, the DNA is TGTGCCTGGAGTCCCGGTTACAATGAGCAGTTCTTC. Translated: CAWSPGYNEQFF.

V and J are TRBV28 and TRBJ2-1, with TRBD2 identical over 7 bases. The CDR3 is 16 amino acids. Germline lookup yields CDR1 MDHEN and CDR2 SYDVKM. The J segment lost 9 bases and the V segment lost 4 bases, leaving 15 bases of the junction unmatched. The CDR3 coding sequence is TGTGCCAGCAGTTACCCGCCCAGCGGGACTGGGAGTGAGCAGTTCTTC. Protein: CASSYPPSGTGSEQFF.

This rearrangement joins TRBV9 to TRBJ2-7; TRBD1 agrees at 12 bases. Germline CDR1 SGDLS, CDR2 YYNGEE. This CDR3 is built from 15 residues. The J segment lost 4 bases and the V segment lost 2 bases, leaving 4 bases of the junction unmatched. CDR3 nucleotide sequence: TGTGCCAGCAGCGTCGGGACAGGGGGCAGATACGAGCAGTACTTC. Its protein is CASSVGTGGRYEQYF.

The V and J genes are TRBV30 and TRBJ2-3; the match to TRBD1 covers 8 bases. This CDR3 comprises 16 residues. Trimming cost V 0 bases and J 5 bases; bases outside gene matches: 10. The germline V gene has CDR1 GTSNPN and CDR2 SVGIG (reference sequence). DNA for the CDR3: TGTGCCTGGAGTGTATGGCAGGGGGCGGGTGAAGATACGCAGTATTTT. It translates to CAWSVWQGAGEDTQYF.

This clone was seen just once. The gene calls are TRBV19 and TRBJ2-7; TRBD1 matches 8 bases. CDR1 LNHDA and CDR2 SQIVND come from the germline V gene (reference sequence). CDR3 length: 14 amino acids. Trimming cost V 5 bases and J 4 bases; bases outside gene matches: 7. The CDR3 loop is CASSHRGLGYEQYF. The CDR3, as DNA: TGTGCCAGTAGTCACAGGGGGTTAGGGTACGAGCAGTACTTC.

The chain employs TRBV30 and TRBJ1-4, with 7 bases lining up with TRBD1. The trim removed 4 bases at V and 8 bases at J, leaving 7 bases unmatched. The CDR3 runs 13 residues. The germline CDR1 and CDR2 sequences are GTSNPN and SVGIG (reference sequence). The CDR3 loop reads CAWTTGVGEKLFF. The DNA for the CDR3 is TGTGCCTGGACAACAGGGGTAGGGGAAAAACTGTTTTTT.

The chain couples TRBV4-1 to TRBJ2-3; the D gene is possibly TRBD2 (5 bases). Germline V lookup: CDR1 MGHRA, CDR2 YSYEKL. The CDR3 sequence is 16 residues long. V was cut by 4 bases and J by 1 base, with 15 bases left in between. The CDR3 DNA follows: TGCGCCAGCAGCCCCCGGGTGGAGGTTGGCACAGATACGCAGTATTTT. It translates to CASSPRVEVGTDTQYF.

Here the CDR3 DNA reads TGTGCCAGCAGCCCTACAACACAGGGGTGGGACTATGGCTACACCTTC. It codes for CASSPTTQGWDYGYTF. The J gene is TRBJ1-2, the V gene TRBV7-9; TRBD1 agrees at 7 bases. Germline values: CDR1 SEHNR, CDR2 FQNEAQ (reference sequence). V was clipped by 5 bases and J by 3 bases; unmatched bases: 12. CDR3 size: 16 residues.

This chain connects TRBV29-1 to TRBJ2-7; D is perhaps TRBD1 (5 bases). CDR1 is SQVTM, CDR2 ANQGSEA, per germline. There are 14 residues in the CDR3. V was pared by 1 base and J by 6 bases, with 16 bases between. The CDR3 region has the DNA TGCAGCGTTGAAGCGGGCCAGGGCGCCGGCGAGCAGTACTTC. It translates to CSVEAGQGAGEQYF.

The rearrangement links TRBV27 to TRBJ1-6; no clear D. Germline lookup yields CDR1 MNHEY and CDR2 SMNVEV (reference sequence). Trimming removed 10 bases at V and 6 bases at J, with 16 bases between. The CDR3 extends over 14 amino acids. Here the CDR3 reads CATCSGLSNSPLHF. DNA of the CDR3: TGTGCCACCTGCTCTGGGCTCAGTAATTCACCCCTCCACTTT.

V is TRBV19 and J is TRBJ2-7; 8 bases align to TRBD1. Germline lookup yields CDR1 LNHDA and CDR2 SQIVND (reference sequence). Germline trimming cut 4 bases from V and 5 bases from J; bases unmatched to any gene: 13. The CDR3 extends over 16 amino acids. The DNA for the CDR3 is TGTGCCAGTAGTAGACCCGACAGGGGAGCTGGGGACGAGCAGTACTTC. The encoded protein is CASSRPDRGAGDEQYF.

CDR3 in amino acids: CASSLYGSGITDTQYF. CDR3 nucleotides: TGTGCCAGCAGCTTATATGGTAGCGGCATCACAGATACGCAGTATTTT. The genes are TRBV7-8 and TRBJ2-3; possible D gene TRBD2, 6 bases. Trimming shortened V by 2 bases and J by 2 bases, and 14 bases separated the two germline ends. CDR1 and CDR2 (germline): SGHVS, FQNEAQ. This CDR3 comprises 16 residues.

V and J are TRBV19 and TRBJ1-1, with 7 bases that match TRBD1. The CDR3 contains 13 residues. With 7 bases clipped from V and 1 base from J, the junction kept 3 bases outside the gene matches. Germline assignment: CDR1 LNHDA and CDR2 SQIVND (reference sequence). The CDR3 sequence is CASISGGNTEAFF. The CDR3 DNA sequence: TGTGCCAGTATCTCAGGGGGGAACACTGAAGCTTTCTTT.

The J gene is TRBJ1-2, the V gene TRBV6-1; the D is unclear. Trimming stripped 7 bases from V and 6 bases from J, with 21 bases between. Germline loops: CDR1 MNHNS, CDR2 SASEGT. The CDR3 is 15 amino acids. CDR3 amino acids: CASTFLPGAQNGYTF. CDR3 nucleotides: TGTGCCAGCACGTTTCTGCCGGGAGCCCAAAATGGCTACACCTTC.

The chain employs TRBV27 and TRBJ2-5, with D perhaps TRBD1 (6 bases). V was shortened by 5 bases and J by 3 bases, with 16 bases between the two germline ends. Germline CDR1 reads MNHEY; CDR2 reads SMNVEV (reference sequence). CDR3 length: 15 residues. The CDR3 reads CASSPRGAIKETQYF. CDR3 DNA: TGTGCCAGCAGTCCCAGGGGCGCGATCAAAGAGACCCAGTACTTC.

This chain connects TRBV4-1 to TRBJ2-7; D remains unclear. The germline CDR1 and CDR2 sequences are MGHRA and YSYEKL. This CDR3 has 14 amino acids. V was shortened by 4 bases and J by 3 bases, with 13 bases between the two germline ends. The CDR3 DNA follows: TGCGCCAGCAGCCGCTCAGATCAGAGCTACGAGCAGTACTTC. As protein: CASSRSDQSYEQYF.

The chain recombines TRBV18 with TRBJ2-5; tentatively, D is TRBD2 (5 bases). CDR1 is KGHSH and CDR2 is LQKENI in the germline V gene. The CDR3 loop spans 16 amino acids. The ends were cut back, 3 bases at V and 2 bases at J, with 16 bases in the middle. CDR3 loop: CASSPPVLEEQETQYF. The CDR3 DNA sequence: TGTGCCAGCTCACCCCCAGTTCTGGAGGAGCAAGAGACCCAGTACTTC.